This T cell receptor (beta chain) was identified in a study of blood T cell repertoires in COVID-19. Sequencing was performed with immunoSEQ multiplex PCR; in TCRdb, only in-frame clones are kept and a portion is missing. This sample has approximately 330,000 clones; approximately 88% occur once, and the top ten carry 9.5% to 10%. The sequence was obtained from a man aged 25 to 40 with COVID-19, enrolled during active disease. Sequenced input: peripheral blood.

In nucleotides, the CDR3 is TGTGCCAGCGGCCTGGGGGCCTACACTGAAGCTTTCTTT. Translating gives CASGLGAYTEAFF. The chain recombines TRBV6-5 with TRBJ1-1; TRBD1 is a possible D gene (6 bases). The V end was cut by 8 bases, the J end by 3 bases, with 13 bases between. This CDR3 region has 13 residues. Germline loops: CDR1 MNHEY, CDR2 SVGAGI.